The T cell receptor beta chain under discussion was sequenced for a study of T cells in Graves' hyperthyroidism and ophthalmopathy. About this clonotype: What it binds is unknown.

Broader study findings: Ophthalmopathy got predicted by the model a median approximately 6 months before its onset.

V lost 10 bases and J lost 2, with 14 bases in between. Per germline, CDR1 SNHLY and CDR2 FYNNEI. This CDR3 contains 13 residues. What was amplified from RNA transcripts were TCR beta CDR3 regions. With the HTBI primer set, the TCR CDR3 went through a first round of RT-PCR. TCRdb called the multiplex PCR reads again in MiXCR, with one record for every CDR3 protein. The sample lists 750,000 to 900,000 distinct CDR3 sequences, more than 30% occurring once. J is TRBJ2-5 and V is TRBV2, with D possibly matching TRBD1 (6 bases). The receptor was derived from a man aged 18 to 29 with Graves' hyperthyroidism. The sample consisted of blood. The CDR3 loop is CATSSGTQETQYF. The CDR3 nucleotides read TGTGCCACCTCCTCGGGGACACAAGAGACCCAGTACTTC.